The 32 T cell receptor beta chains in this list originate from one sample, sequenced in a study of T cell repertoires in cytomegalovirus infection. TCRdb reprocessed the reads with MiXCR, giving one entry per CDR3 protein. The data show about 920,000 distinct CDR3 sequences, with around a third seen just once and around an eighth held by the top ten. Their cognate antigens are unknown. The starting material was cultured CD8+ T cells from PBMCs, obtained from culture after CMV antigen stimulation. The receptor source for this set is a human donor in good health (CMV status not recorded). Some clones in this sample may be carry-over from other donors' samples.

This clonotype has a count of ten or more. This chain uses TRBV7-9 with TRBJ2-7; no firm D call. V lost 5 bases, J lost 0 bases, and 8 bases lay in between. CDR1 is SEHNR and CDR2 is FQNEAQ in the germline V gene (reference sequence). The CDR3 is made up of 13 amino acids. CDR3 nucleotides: TGTGCCAGCAGCCCCCCGACCTCCTACGAGCAGTACTTC. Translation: CASSPPTSYEQYF.

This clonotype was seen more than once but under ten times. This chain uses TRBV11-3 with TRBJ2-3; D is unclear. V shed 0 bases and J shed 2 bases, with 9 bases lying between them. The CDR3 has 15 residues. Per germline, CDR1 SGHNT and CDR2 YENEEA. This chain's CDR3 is CASSLEDGPTDTQYF. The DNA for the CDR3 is TGTGCCAGCAGCTTAGAAGACGGACCCACAGATACGCAGTATTTT.

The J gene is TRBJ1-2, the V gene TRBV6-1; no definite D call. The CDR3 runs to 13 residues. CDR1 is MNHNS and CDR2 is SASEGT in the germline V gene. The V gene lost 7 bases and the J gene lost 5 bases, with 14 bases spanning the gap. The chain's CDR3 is CASTPGRIYGYTF. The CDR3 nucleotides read TGTGCCAGCACCCCTGGGAGGATATATGGCTACACCTTC.

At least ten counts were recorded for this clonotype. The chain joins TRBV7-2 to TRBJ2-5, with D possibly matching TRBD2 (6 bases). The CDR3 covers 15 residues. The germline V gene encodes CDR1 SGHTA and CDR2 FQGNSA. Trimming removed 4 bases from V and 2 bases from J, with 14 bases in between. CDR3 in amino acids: CASSWWWGEQETQYF. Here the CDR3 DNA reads TGTGCCAGCAGCTGGTGGTGGGGGGAACAAGAGACCCAGTACTTC.

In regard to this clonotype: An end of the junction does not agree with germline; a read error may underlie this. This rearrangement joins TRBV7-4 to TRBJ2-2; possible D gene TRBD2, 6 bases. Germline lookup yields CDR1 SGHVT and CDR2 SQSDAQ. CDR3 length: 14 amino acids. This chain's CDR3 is CVSSLGGSPGELFF. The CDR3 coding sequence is TGTGTCAGCAGCTTAGGAGGGTCCCCCGGGGAGCTGTTTTTT.

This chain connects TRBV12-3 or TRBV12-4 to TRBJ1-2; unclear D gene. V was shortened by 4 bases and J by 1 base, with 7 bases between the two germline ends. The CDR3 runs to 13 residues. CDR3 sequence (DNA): TGTGCCAGCAGTTACACAGATAACTATGGCTACACCTTC. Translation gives CASSYTDNYGYTF.

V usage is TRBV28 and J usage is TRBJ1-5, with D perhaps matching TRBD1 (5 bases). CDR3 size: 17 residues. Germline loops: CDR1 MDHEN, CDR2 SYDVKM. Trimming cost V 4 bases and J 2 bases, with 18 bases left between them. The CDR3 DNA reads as TGTGCCAGCAGTTGGTCTGGGGGGGAACAGGGCAATCAGCCCCAGCATTTT. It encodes CASSWSGGEQGNQPQHF. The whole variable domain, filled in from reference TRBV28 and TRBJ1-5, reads DVKVTQSSRYLVKRTGEKVFLECVQDMDHENMFWYRQDPGLGLRLIYFSYDVKMKEKGDIPEGYSVSREKKERFSLILESASTNQTSMYLCASSWSGGEQGNQPQHFGDGTRLSIL.

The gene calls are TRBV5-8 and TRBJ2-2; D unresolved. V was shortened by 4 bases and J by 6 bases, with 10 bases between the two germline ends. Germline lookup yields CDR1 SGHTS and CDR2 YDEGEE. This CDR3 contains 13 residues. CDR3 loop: CASSLIFPGELFF. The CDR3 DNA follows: TGTGCCAGCAGCCTGATTTTCCCCGGGGAGCTGTTTTTT.

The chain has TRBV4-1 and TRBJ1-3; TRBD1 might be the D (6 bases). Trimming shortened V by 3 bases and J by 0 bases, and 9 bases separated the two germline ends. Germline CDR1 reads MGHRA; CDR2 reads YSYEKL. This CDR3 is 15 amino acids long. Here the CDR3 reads CASSHSDSSGNTIYF. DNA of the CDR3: TGCGCCAGCAGCCACTCGGACAGCTCTGGAAACACCATATATTTT.

The CDR3 DNA reads as TGTGCCAGCAGTTTAACGGGGCAAAGAGATACGCAGTATTTT. This translates into CASSLTGQRDTQYF. The rearrangement links TRBV27 to TRBJ2-3; D might be TRBD1 or TRBD2, each matching 5 bases. The V gene's germline CDR1 is MNHEY and CDR2 SMNVEV (reference sequence). This CDR3 has 14 amino acids. V shed 2 bases and J shed 5 bases, with 11 bases lying between them.

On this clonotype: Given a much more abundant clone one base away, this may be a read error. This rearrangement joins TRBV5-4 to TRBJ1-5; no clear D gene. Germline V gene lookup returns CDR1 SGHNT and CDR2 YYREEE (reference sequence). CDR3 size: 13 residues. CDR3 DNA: TGTGCCAACAGCTTGGACGGCAATCAGCCCCAGCATTTT. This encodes CANSLDGNQPQHF.

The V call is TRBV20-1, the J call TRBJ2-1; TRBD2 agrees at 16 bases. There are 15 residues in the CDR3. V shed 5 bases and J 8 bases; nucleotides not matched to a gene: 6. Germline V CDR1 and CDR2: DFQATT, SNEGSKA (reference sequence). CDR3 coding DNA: TGCAGTGCTCCCGGGACTAGCGGGGGGGCTTATGAGCAGTTCTTC. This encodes CSAPGTSGGAYEQFF.

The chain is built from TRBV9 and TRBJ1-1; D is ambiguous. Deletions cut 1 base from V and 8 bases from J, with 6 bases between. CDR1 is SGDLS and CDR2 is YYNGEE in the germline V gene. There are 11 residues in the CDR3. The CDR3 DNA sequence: TGTGCCAGCAGCGTACAGCGGGAAGCTTTCTTT. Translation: CASSVQREAFF. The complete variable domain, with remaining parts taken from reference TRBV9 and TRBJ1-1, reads DSGVTQTPKHLITATGQRVTLRCSPRSGDLSVYWYQQSLDQGLQFLIQYYNGEERAKGNILERFSAQQFPDLHSELNLSSLELGDSALYFCASSVQREAFFGQGTRLTVV.

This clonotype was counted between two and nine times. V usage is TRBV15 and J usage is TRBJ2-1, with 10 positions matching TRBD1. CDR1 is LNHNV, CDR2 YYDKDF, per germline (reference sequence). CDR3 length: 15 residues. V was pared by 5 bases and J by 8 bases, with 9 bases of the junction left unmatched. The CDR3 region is CATSSSTGGLDEQFF. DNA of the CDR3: TGTGCCACCAGCTCCTCGACAGGGGGCTTAGATGAGCAGTTCTTC.

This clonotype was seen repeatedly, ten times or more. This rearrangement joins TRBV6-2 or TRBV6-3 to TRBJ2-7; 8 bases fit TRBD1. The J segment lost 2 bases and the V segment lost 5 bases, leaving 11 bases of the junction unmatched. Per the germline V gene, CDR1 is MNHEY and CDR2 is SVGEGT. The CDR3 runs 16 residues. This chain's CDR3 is CASSPLGGQVPYEQYV. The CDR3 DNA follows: TGTGCCAGCAGTCCCTTGGGGGGACAGGTCCCCTACGAGCAGTACGTC.

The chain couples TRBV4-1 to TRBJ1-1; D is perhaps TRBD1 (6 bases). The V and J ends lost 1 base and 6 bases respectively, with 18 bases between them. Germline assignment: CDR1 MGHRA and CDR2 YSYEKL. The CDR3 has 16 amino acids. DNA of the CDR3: TGCGCCAGCAGCCAAGGGGGGGCCACTTGGGTGGCTGAAGCTTTCTTT. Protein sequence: CASSQGGATWVAEAFF.

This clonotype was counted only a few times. The CDR3 loop is CASSLERDRGFYGYTF. Here the CDR3 DNA reads TGTGCCAGCAGCTTAGAAAGGGACAGGGGCTTCTATGGCTACACCTTC. The V and J genes are TRBV7-9 and TRBJ1-2, with 10 bases that match TRBD1. V gave up 1 base and J gave up 4 bases; unmatched junction bases: 6. CDR1 is SEHNR, CDR2 FQNEAQ, per germline (reference sequence). The CDR3 loop spans 16 amino acids.

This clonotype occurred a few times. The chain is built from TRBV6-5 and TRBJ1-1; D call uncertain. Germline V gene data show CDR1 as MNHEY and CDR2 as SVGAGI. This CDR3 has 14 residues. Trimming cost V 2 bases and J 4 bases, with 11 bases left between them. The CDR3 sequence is CASSYREVGTEAFF. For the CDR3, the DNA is TGTGCCAGCAGTTACAGGGAAGTGGGCACTGAAGCTTTCTTT.

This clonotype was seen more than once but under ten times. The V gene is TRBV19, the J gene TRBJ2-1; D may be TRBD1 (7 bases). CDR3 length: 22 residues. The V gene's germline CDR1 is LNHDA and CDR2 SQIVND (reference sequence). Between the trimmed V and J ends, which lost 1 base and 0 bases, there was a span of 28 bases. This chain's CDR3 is CASSIAIPAGTDPRASYNEQFF. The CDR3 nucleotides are TGTGCCAGTAGTATAGCCATCCCGGCGGGGACAGATCCGCGGGCCTCCTACAATGAGCAGTTCTTC.

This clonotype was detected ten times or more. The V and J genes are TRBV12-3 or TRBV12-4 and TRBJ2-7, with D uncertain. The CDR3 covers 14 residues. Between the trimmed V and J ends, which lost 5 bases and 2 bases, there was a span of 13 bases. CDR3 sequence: CASSPDPRAYEQYF. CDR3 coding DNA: TGTGCCAGCAGTCCCGACCCCCGAGCCTACGAGCAGTACTTC.

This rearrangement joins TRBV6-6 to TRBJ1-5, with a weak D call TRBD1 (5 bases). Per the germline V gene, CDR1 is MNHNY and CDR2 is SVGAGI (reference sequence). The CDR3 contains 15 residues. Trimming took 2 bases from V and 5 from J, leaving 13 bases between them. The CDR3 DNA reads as TGTGCCAGCAGTTACGAACGGGGCAATTATCAGCCCCAGCATTTT. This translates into CASSYERGNYQPQHF.

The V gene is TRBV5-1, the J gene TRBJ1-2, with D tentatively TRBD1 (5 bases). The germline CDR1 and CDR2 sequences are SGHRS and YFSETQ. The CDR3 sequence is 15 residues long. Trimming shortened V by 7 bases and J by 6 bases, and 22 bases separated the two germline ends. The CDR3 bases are TGCGCCAGCCACTTTGGGGACGGCGGGGAAGATGGCTACACCTTC. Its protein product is CASHFGDGGEDGYTF.

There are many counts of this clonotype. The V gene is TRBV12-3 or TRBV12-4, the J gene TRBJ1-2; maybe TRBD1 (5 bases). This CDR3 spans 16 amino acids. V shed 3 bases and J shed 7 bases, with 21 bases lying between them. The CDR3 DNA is TGTGCCAGCAGTTTCAGTTTGACGAGGGGCCGGGGTGGCTACACCTTC. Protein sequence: CASSFSLTRGRGGYTF.

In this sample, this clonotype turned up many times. CDR3 sequence (DNA): TGTGCCAGCAACCCGGGACAGGGTATCGTGGGGATGAACACTGAAGCTTTCTTT. This codes for CASNPGQGIVGMNTEAFF. The chain employs TRBV7-2 and TRBJ1-1, with TRBD1 matching 9 bases. The junction had 15 bases not matched to a gene; V was cut back by 7 bases and J by 0 bases. The germline V gene encodes CDR1 SGHTA and CDR2 FQGNSA. CDR3 length: 18 amino acids.

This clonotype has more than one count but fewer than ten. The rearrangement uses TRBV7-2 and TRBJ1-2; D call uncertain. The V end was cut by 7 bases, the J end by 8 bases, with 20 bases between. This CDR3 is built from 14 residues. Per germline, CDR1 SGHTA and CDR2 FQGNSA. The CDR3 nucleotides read TGTGCCAGCAACCCTGCGGGCCTATTGTTCGGCTACACCTTC. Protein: CASNPAGLLFGYTF.

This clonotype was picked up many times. The CDR3 loop is CASSLAGTGPYSNQPQHF. CDR3 nucleotides: TGTGCCAGCAGCTTAGCCGGGACAGGGCCGTATAGCAATCAGCCCCAGCATTTT. This chain uses TRBV7-6 with TRBJ1-5; the match to TRBD1 covers 9 bases. Germline V gene data show CDR1 as SGHVS and CDR2 as FNYEAQ. The J segment lost 0 bases and the V segment lost 0 bases, leaving 6 bases of the junction unmatched. The CDR3 sequence is 18 residues long.

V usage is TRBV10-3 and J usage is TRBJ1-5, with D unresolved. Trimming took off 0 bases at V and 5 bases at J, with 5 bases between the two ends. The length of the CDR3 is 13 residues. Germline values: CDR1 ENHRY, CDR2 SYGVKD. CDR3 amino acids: CAISESGDQPQHF. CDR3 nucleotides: TGTGCCATCAGTGAGTCGGGTGATCAGCCCCAGCATTTT.

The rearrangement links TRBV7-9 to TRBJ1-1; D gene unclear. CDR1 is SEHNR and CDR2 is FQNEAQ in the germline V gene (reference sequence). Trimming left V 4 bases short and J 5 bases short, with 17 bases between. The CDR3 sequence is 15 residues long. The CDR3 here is CASSSSRLTSTEAFF. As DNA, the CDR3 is TGTGCCAGCAGCTCGTCTCGCCTTACGAGTACTGAAGCTTTCTTT.

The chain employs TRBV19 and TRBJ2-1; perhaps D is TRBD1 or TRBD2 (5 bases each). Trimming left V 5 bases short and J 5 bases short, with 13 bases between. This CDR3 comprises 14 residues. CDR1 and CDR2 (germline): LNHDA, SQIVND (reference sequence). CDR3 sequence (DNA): TGTGCCAGTAGTTATGGGGGTTCCCACAATGAGCAGTTCTTC. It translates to CASSYGGSHNEQFF.

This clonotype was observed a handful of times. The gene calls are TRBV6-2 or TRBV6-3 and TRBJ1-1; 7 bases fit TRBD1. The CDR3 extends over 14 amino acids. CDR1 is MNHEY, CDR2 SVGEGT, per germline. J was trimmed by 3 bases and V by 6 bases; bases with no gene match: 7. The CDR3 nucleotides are TGTGCCAGCAGCTATTTAGGGACAGACACTGAAGCTTTCTTT. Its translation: CASSYLGTDTEAFF.

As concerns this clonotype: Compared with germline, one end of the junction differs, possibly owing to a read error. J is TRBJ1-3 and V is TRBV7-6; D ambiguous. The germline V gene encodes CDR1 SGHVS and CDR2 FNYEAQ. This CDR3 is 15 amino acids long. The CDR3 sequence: CASSLAESSGNTIYF. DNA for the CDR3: TGTGCTAGCAGCTTGGCGGAAAGCTCTGGAAACACCATATATTTT.

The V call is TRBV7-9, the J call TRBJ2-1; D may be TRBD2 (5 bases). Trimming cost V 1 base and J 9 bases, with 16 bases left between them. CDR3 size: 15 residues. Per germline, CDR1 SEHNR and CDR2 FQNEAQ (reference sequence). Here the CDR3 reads CASSLEGFLEGEQFF. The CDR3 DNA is TGTGCCAGCAGCTTAGAAGGGTTTCTAGAGGGTGAGCAGTTCTTC.